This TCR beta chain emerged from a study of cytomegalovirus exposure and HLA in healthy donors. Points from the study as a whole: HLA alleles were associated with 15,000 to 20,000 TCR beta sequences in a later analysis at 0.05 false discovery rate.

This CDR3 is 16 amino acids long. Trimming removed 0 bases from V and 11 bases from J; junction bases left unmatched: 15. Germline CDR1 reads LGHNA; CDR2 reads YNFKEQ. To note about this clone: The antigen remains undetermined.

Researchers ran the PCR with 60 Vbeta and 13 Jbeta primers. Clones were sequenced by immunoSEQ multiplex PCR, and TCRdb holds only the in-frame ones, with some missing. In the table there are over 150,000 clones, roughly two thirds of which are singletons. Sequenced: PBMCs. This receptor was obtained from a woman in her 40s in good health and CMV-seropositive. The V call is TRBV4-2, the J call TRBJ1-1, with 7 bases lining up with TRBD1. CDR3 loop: CASSQEGAGGNRLAFF. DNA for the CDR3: TGTGCCAGCAGCCAAGAGGGGGCAGGGGGGAATCGTCTTGCTTTCTTT.